These T cell receptor beta chains were read from a single sample in a study of CD4 T cells in relation to SARS-CoV-2 and coronaviruses. Assay: immunoSEQ multiplex PCR; the TCRdb copy retains only in-frame clones and omits some. This table holds 15,000 to 20,000 clones, about 76% found once. The antigens for these receptors are not known. The specimen sequenced was CD4+ T cells from PBMCs, cultured in vitro. Receptor source: a human donor in good health. CDR3s include the opening cysteine and the closing phenylalanine or tryptophan. A D gene is named only where the DNA matches it firmly. Only some rows state a clone size, as once, few, many or a class for expanded clones.

V gene,J gene,clone size,CDR3 length,D gene,CDR3 DNA,CDR3 protein
TRBV30,TRBJ1-2,NA,14,NA,TGTGCCTGGAGTGTACTCAGCAGCCTGTATGGCTACACCTTC,CAWSVLSSLYGYTF
TRBV2,TRBJ2-4,NA,19,TRBD2,TGTGCCAGCAGTGGGGGACTAGCGGGAGTCGGCCTAGCCAAAAACATTCAGTACTTC,CASSGGLAGVGLAKNIQYF
TRBV30,TRBJ1-1,NA,12,NA,TGTGCCCTGGGACCCGACGAAACTGAAGCTTTCTTT,CALGPDETEAFF
TRBV7-3,TRBJ2-1,few,15,TRBD2,TGTGCCAGCAGTCTCGGGGGACTATCGAACAATGAGCAGTTCTTC,CASSLGGLSNNEQFF
TRBV14,TRBJ1-3,NA,14,NA,TGTGCCAGCAGCCTAATGACCTCTGGAAACACCATATATTTT,CASSLMTSGNTIYF
TRBV5-1,TRBJ2-7,NA,13,TRBD1,TGCGCCAGCGCTACTCGGACAGGGCACGAGCAGTACTTC,CASATRTGHEQYF
TRBV5-1,TRBJ2-3,once,14,NA,TGCGCCAGCAGCTGGACAGATAGCACAGATACGCAGTATTTT,CASSWTDSTDTQYF
TRBV18,TRBJ2-5,NA,12,NA,TGTGCCAGCTCACCAGAGGAAGAGACCCAGTACTTC,CASSPEEETQYF
TRBV9,TRBJ1-3,NA,16,NA,TGTGCCAGCAGCGTAGGTATAGGGCCTGGGGACAACACCATATATTTT,CASSVGIGPGDNTIYF
TRBV24-1,TRBJ1-6,NA,19,TRBD1,TGTGCCACCAGTGACCCGGGACAGTGGACCTCTAATTATAATTCACCCCTCCACTTT,CATSDPGQWTSNYNSPLHF
TRBV2,TRBJ2-3,NA,15,NA,TGTGCCAGCAAGGCGCGACCCAGGCGCACAGATACGCAGTATTTT,CASKARPRRTDTQYF
TRBV2,TRBJ1-1,NA,14,NA,TGTGCCAGCATTACTAGTGGGGCGAACACTGAAGCTTTCTTT,CASITSGANTEAFF
TRBV13,TRBJ2-4,NA,16,NA,TGTGCCAGCAGCTTACGACAGAAACTAGCCAAAAACATTCAGTACTTC,CASSLRQKLAKNIQYF
TRBV18,TRBJ1-2,NA,12,NA,TGTGCCAGCTCAACACAGGACTATGGCTACACCTTC,CASSTQDYGYTF
TRBV6-1,TRBJ2-4,NA,15,NA,TGTGCCAGCAGTGAAGCTGGAGGGACCAAAAACATTCAGTACTTC,CASSEAGGTKNIQYF
TRBV14,TRBJ1-5,NA,17,NA,TGTGCCAGCAGCCAAGGCCTCTTGGGGGGCCCCAATCAGCCCCAGCATTTT,CASSQGLLGGPNQPQHF
TRBV10-3,TRBJ1-3,NA,14,NA,TGTGCCATCAGGGACATCCGCTCTGGAAACACCATATATTTT,CAIRDIRSGNTIYF
TRBV27,TRBJ2-7,NA,16,NA,TGTGCCACCCTTCCCCCCAGGGAAAGGGTGGTTTACGAGCAGTACTTC,CATLPPRERVVYEQYF
TRBV19,TRBJ2-5,NA,14,NA,TGTGCCAGTAGTAGGACATTTAACAGGGAGACCCAGTACTTC,CASSRTFNRETQYF
TRBV24-1,TRBJ2-3,NA,17,TRBD2,TGTGCCACCAGTGAAGGCGGACTAGCGGGAATCACAGATACGCAGTATTTT,CATSEGGLAGITDTQYF
TRBV27,TRBJ2-5,NA,15,TRBD2,TGTGCCAGCAGTTTAGGGGGAGGGCCGAGTGAGACCCAGTACTTC,CASSLGGGPSETQYF
TRBV12-3/TRBV12-4,TRBJ2-3,NA,12,NA,TGTGCCAGCAAGATGGGCACAGATACGCAGTATTTT,CASKMGTDTQYF
TRBV18,TRBJ2-2,few,16,NA,TGTGCCAGCTCACCCACCGGTTTAGGTCACACCGGGGAGCTGTTTTTT,CASSPTGLGHTGELFF
TRBV3-1/TRBV3-2,TRBJ1-4,NA,15,NA,TGTGCCAGCAGCCAGAGGGACGGTTCTAATGAAAAACTGTTTTTT,CASSQRDGSNEKLFF
TRBV2,TRBJ2-7,few,13,TRBD2,TGTGCCAGCATTACCGGGACTAGCGGGAGTTATTACTTC,CASITGTSGSYYF
TRBV9,TRBJ2-5,NA,15,NA,TGTGCCAGCAGCGTAGCCTTGGCCGTACAAGAGACCCAGTACTTC,CASSVALAVQETQYF
TRBV18,TRBJ1-4,NA,14,TRBD1,TGTGCCAGCTCACCCAGGGGGCTTGGTGAAAAACTGTTTTTT,CASSPRGLGEKLFF
TRBV5-5,TRBJ2-5,NA,14,TRBD1,TGTGCCAGCAGCTTTGACAGGGTGGAAGAGACCCAGTACTTC,CASSFDRVEETQYF
TRBV4-2,TRBJ2-5,NA,18,NA,TGTGCCAGCAGCCAAGATTTTCGGGAGAACAGGGCCCAAGAGACCCAGTACTTC,CASSQDFRENRAQETQYF
TRBV2,TRBJ2-5,NA,14,NA,TGTGCCACCCAAACACGCGGGTCCTTAGAGACCCAGTACTTC,CATQTRGSLETQYF
TRBV11-3,TRBJ2-2,NA,18,TRBD2,TGTGCCAGCAGCTTTTCCAGCGGGAGATTTGTGGGACCCGGGGAGCTGTTTTTT,CASSFSSGRFVGPGELFF
TRBV5-5,TRBJ2-1,NA,15,NA,TGTGCCAGCAGCTTGGTACAGAGTTCCTACAATGAGCAGTTCTTC,CASSLVQSSYNEQFF
TRBV12-3/TRBV12-4,TRBJ2-5,once,13,TRBD1,TGTGCCAGCAGTTTTGACAGGGGGGAGACCCAGTACTTC,CASSFDRGETQYF
TRBV7-9,TRBJ1-4,few,14,NA,TGTGCCAGTGACAGAGCAGGGGCAAATGAAAAACTGTTTTTT,CASDRAGANEKLFF
TRBV6-5,TRBJ1-5,NA,13,TRBD1,TGTGCCAGCAGATGGACAGGGGGTCAGCCCCAGCATTTT,CASRWTGGQPQHF
TRBV5-5,TRBJ2-6,NA,15,NA,TGTGCCAGCAGCGCAGGGAGGTCTGGGGCCAACGTCCTGACTTTC,CASSAGRSGANVLTF
TRBV11-2,TRBJ2-2,NA,17,TRBD1,TGTGCCAGCAGCTTGGGCAGGGGGCTGGCGAACACCGGGGAGCTGTTTTTT,CASSLGRGLANTGELFF
TRBV10-3,TRBJ1-5,few,13,NA,TGTGCCATACAGGGTGTGAGCAATCAGCCCCAGCATTTT,CAIQGVSNQPQHF
TRBV7-8,TRBJ1-6,NA,14,TRBD1,TGTGCCAGCAGCCTTCAGGGGGAGGTTTCACCCCTCCACTTT,CASSLQGEVSPLHF
TRBV5-1,TRBJ2-3,NA,16,TRBD2,TGCGCCAGCAGCCCGAACGGGCGGGGGGGGACAGATACGCAGTATTTT,CASSPNGRGGTDTQYF
TRBV3-1/TRBV3-2,TRBJ1-2,few,11,NA,TGTGCCAGCAGCGATTCAGGAGGCTACACCTTC,CASSDSGGYTF
TRBV5-1,TRBJ2-7,NA,14,NA,TGCGCCAGCAGCAGTAGCGGAACGACCTACGAGCAGTACTTC,CASSSSGTTYEQYF
TRBV7-2,TRBJ1-5,few,13,NA,TGTGCCAGCAGCTTAATTGACAATCAGCCCCAGCATTTT,CASSLIDNQPQHF
TRBV23-1,TRBJ1-1,once,16,NA,TGCGCCAGCAGCCGAGCAGAGCCGCGGGGAGACACTGAAGCTTTCTTT,CASSRAEPRGDTEAFF
TRBV19,TRBJ1-5,NA,15,TRBD1,TGTGCCAGTAGTAGGACAGGGGGGACAGTTTATCCCCAGCATTTT,CASSRTGGTVYPQHF
TRBV5-1,TRBJ2-3,NA,14,TRBD1,TGCGCCAGCAGCGGACAGGGTATGACAGATACGCAGTATTTT,CASSGQGMTDTQYF
TRBV2,TRBJ2-2,few,15,TRBD2,TGTGCCAGCACCCCGGGAGGGCCGTACACCGGGGAGCTGTTTTTT,CASTPGGPYTGELFF
TRBV7-2,TRBJ2-3,NA,14,TRBD2,TGTGCCAGCAGCTTAGCGGGAGGGGCAGATACGCAGTATTTT,CASSLAGGADTQYF
TRBV28,TRBJ1-6,NA,14,NA,TGTGCCAGCAGTTTTGGGTATTATAATTCACCCCTCCACTTT,CASSFGYYNSPLHF
TRBV2,TRBJ2-1,NA,14,NA,TGTGCCAGCACCCTCGGGAAAAGGGTTAGTGAGCAGTTCTTC,CASTLGKRVSEQFF
TRBV6-5,TRBJ2-7,NA,13,NA,TGTGCCAGCAGAGACAGCGGACGCTACGAGCAGTACTTC,CASRDSGRYEQYF
TRBV7-2,TRBJ2-7,NA,15,NA,TGTGCCAGCAGCCCCGGTGGCCAACGCCGTTCCGAGCAGTACTTC,CASSPGGQRRSEQYF
TRBV19,TRBJ2-7,NA,15,NA,TGTGCCAGTAGTATCCTTGAGGCAGGGACCCACGAGCAGTACTTC,CASSILEAGTHEQYF
TRBV4-1,TRBJ1-1,NA,14,NA,TGCGCGGAGCTCCACAGAACGACGAACACTGAAGCTTTCTTT,CAELHRTTNTEAFF
TRBV12-3/TRBV12-4,TRBJ2-3,NA,12,TRBD2,TGTGCCAGCATGCTAGCGGGAGATACGCAGTATTTT,CASMLAGDTQYF